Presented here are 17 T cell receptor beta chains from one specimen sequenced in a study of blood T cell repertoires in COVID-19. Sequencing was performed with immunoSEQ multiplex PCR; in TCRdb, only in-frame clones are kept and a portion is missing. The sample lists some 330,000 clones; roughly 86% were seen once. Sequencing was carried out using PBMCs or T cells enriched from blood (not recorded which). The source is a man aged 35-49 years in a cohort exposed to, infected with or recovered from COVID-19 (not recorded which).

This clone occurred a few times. The CDR3 DNA reads TGCGCCAGCAGCCAAGATATAGGACAGGGCCGCAATGAGCAGTTCTTC. Translating gives CASSQDIGQGRNEQFF. The chain carries TRBV4-1 and TRBJ2-1; TRBD1 aligns across 8 bases. Trimming at V came to 0 bases and at J to 6 bases, leaving 7 bases not matched to a gene. The CDR3 contains 16 residues. Per the germline V gene, CDR1 is MGHRA and CDR2 is YSYEKL.

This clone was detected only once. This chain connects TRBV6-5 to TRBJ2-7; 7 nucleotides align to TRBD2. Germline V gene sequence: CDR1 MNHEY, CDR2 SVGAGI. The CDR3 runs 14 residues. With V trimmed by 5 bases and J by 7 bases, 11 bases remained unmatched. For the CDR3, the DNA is TGTGCCAGCAGTCCCTGGGGAGGGGCGGGGGAGCAGTACTTC. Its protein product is CASSPWGGAGEQYF.

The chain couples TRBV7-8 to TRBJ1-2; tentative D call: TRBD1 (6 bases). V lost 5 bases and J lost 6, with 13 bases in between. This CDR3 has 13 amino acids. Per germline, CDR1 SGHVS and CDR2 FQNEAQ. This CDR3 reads CASSLRQVDGYTF. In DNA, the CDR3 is TGTGCCAGCAGCCTGAGACAGGTGGATGGCTACACCTTC.

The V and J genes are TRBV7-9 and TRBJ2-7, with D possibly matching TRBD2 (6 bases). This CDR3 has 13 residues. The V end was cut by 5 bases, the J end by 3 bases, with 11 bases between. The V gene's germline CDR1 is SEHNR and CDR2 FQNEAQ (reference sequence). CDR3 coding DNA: TGTGCCAGCAGCCGGACCGGGGGCTACGAGCAGTACTTC. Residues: CASSRTGGYEQYF.

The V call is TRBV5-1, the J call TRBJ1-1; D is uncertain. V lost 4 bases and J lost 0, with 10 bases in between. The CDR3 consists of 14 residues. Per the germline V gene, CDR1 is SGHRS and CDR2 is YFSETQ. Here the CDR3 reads CASSMDHMNTEAFF. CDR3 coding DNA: TGCGCCAGCAGCATGGATCACATGAACACTGAAGCTTTCTTT. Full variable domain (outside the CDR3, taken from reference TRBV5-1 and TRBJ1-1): KAGVTQTPRYLIKTRGQQVTLSCSPISGHRSVSWYQQTPGQGLQFLFEYFSETQRNKGNFPGRFSGRQFSNSRSEMNVSTLELGDSALYLCASSMDHMNTEAFFGQGTRLTVV.

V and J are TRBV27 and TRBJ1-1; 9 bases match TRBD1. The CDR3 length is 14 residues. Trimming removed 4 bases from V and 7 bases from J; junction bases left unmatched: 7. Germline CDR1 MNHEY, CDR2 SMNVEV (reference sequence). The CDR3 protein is CASSSLTGGNEAFF. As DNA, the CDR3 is TGTGCCAGCAGTTCCCTAACAGGGGGCAATGAAGCTTTCTTT.

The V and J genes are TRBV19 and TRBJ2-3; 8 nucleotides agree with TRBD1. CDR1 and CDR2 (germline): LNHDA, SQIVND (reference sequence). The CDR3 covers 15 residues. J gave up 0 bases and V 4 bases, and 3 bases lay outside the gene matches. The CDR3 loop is CASSTRQGSTDTQYF. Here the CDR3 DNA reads TGTGCCAGTAGTACCCGACAGGGGAGCACAGATACGCAGTATTTT.

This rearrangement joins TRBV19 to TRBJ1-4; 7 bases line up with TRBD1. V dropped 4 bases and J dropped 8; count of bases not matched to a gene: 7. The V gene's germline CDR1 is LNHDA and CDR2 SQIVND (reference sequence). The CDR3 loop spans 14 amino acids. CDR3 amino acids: CASSTRQGGEKLFF. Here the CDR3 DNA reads TGTGCCAGTAGTACCAGACAGGGAGGCGAAAAACTGTTTTTT.

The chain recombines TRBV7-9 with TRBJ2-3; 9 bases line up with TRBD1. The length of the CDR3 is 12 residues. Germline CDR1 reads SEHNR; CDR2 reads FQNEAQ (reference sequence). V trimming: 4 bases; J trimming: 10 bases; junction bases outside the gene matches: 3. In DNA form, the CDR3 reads TGTGCCAGCAGCTCAACAGGGGGCGCGCAGTATTTT. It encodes CASSSTGGAQYF. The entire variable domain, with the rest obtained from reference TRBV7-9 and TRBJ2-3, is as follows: DTGVSQNPRHKITKRGQNVTFRCDPISEHNRLYWYRQTLGQGPEFLTYFQNEAQLEKSRLLSDRFSAERPKGSFSTLEIQRTEQGDSAMYLCASSSTGGAQYFGPGTRLTVL.

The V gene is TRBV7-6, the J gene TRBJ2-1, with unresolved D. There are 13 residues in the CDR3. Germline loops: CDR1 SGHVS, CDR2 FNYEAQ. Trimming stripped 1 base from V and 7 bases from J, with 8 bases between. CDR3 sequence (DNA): TGTGCCAGCAGCTTAGAGGTCGGGAATGAGCAGTTCTTC. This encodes CASSLEVGNEQFF.

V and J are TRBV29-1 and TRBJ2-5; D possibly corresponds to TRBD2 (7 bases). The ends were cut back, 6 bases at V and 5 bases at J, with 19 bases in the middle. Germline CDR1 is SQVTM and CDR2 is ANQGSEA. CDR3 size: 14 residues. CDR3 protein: CSVARGGVLETQYF. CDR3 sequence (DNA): TGCAGCGTCGCGAGAGGGGGGGTACTGGAGACCCAGTACTTC.

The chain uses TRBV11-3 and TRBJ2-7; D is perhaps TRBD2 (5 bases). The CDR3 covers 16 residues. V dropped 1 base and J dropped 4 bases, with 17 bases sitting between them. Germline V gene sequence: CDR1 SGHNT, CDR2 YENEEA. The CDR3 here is CASSLGSQAAKYEQYF. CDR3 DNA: TGTGCCAGCAGCTTAGGTTCGCAAGCGGCTAAATACGAGCAGTACTTC.

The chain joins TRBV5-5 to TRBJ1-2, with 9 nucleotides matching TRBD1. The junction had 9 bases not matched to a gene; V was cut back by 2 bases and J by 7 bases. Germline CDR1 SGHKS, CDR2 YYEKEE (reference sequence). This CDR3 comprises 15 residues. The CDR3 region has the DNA TGTGCCAGCAGCTTTTTCCCACAGGGGGCTGTTGGCTACACCTTC. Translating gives CASSFFPQGAVGYTF.

CDR3 amino acids: CASSISGQKTGELFF. The CDR3 DNA sequence: TGCGCCAGCAGCATTAGCGGGCAAAAGACCGGGGAGCTGTTTTTT. The V and J genes are TRBV5-1 and TRBJ2-2, with 7 bases that match TRBD2. In germline, CDR1 is SGHRS, CDR2 YFSETQ. The V and J ends lost 4 bases and 5 bases, in that order; junction bases with no gene match: 8. The CDR3 consists of 15 residues.

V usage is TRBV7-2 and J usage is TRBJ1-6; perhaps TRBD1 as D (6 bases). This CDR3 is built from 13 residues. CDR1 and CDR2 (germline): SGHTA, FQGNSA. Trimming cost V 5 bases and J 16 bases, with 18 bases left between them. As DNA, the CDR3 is TGTGCCAGCAGCGTCTGGCTGGACAGACCACTCCACTTT. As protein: CASSVWLDRPLHF.

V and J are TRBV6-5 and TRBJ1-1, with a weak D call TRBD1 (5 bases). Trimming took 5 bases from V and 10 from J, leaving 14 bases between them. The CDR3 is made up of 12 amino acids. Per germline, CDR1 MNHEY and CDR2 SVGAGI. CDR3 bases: TGTGCCAGCAGTATTTTAGGCGGGGGAGCTTTCTTT. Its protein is CASSILGGGAFF.

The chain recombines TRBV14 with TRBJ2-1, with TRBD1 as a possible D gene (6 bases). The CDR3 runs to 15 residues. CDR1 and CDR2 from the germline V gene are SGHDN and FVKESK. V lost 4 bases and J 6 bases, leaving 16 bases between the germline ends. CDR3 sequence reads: CASSLDRPPLNEQFF. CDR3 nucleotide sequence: TGTGCCAGCAGCCTGGACAGACCACCGCTCAATGAGCAGTTCTTC.